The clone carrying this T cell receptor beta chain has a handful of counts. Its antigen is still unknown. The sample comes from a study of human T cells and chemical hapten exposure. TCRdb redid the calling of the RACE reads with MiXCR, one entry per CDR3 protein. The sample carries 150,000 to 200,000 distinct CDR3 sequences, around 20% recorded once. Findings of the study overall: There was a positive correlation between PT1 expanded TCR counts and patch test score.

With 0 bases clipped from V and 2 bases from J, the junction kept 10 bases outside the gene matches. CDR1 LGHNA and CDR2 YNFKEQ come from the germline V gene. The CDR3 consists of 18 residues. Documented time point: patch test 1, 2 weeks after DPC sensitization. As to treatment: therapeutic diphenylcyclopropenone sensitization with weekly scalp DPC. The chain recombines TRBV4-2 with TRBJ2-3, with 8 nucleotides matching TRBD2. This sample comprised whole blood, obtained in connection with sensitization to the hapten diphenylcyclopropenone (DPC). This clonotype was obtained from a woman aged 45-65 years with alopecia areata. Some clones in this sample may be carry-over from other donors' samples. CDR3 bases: TGTGCCAGCAGCCAAGAATATCGAGCGGGAGCCTCCACAGATACGCAGTATTTT. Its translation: CASSQEYRAGASTDTQYF.